This entry features one T cell receptor (beta chain) sequence. Its matching antigen is unknown. The germline gives CDR1 MDHEN, CDR2 SYDVKM. The J segment lost 2 bases and the V segment lost 6 bases, leaving 8 bases of the junction unmatched. CDR3 length: 15 residues. The PCR employed 60 Vbeta primers together with 13 Jbeta primers. Per the study methods: An analysis performed later counted around 86 million unique TCR beta chains (roughly 10 million of them shared). Clones were sequenced by immunoSEQ multiplex PCR, and TCRdb holds only the in-frame ones, with some missing. From that table come the V and J calls and clone size; the DNA was used to work out D and trimming. The sample lists roughly 100,000 clones, about 83% seen once, with about 6.3% in the top ten. The data were taken from a study of cytomegalovirus exposure and HLA in healthy donors. About the research overall: Early released data comprised tens of millions of unique TCRs from HLA-typed donors.

Study-wide points: As a later analysis revealed, most CMV-associated TCR beta chains appeared HLA-restricted. Reportedly, diagnosis of cytomegalovirus status by the classifier showed high specificity and sensitivity.

The receptor was derived from a man in his late teens or twenties in good health and CMV-seronegative. Sequencing was carried out using PBMCs. This chain uses TRBV28 with TRBJ2-7, with 9 bases that match TRBD2. The CDR3: CASSDTGLATYEQYF. The DNA of the CDR3 is TGTGCCAGCAGCGATACTGGACTAGCGACCTACGAGCAGTACTTC.